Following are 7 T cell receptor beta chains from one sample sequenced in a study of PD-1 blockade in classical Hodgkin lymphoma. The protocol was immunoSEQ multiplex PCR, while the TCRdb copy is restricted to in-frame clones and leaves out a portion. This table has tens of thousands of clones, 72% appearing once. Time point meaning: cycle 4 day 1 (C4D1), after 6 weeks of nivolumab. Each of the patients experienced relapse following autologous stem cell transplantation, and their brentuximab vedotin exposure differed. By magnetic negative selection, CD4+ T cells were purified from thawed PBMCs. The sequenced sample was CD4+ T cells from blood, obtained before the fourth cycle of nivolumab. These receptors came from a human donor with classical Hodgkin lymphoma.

The CDR3 nucleotides are TGTGCCACCAGCAGAGATCCCGGAGATACGCAGTATTTT. It is translated as CATSRDPGDTQYF. The chain couples TRBV15 to TRBJ2-3; D call uncertain. Per the germline V gene, CDR1 is LNHNV and CDR2 is YYDKDF (reference sequence). V was clipped by 0 bases and J by 5 bases, with 6 bases between them. There are 13 residues in the CDR3.

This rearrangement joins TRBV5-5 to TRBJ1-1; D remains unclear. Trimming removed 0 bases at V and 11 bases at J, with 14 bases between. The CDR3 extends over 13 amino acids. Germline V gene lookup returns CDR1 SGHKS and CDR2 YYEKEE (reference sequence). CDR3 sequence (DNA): TGTGCCAGCAGCTTGGGGGTCCTAAACGACGCTTTCTTT. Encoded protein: CASSLGVLNDAFF.

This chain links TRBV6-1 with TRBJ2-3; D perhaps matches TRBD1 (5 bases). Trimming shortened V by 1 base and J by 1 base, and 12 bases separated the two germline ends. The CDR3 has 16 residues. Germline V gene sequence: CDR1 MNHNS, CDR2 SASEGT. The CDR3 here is CASSEVLLQGTDTQYF. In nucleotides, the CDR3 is TGTGCCAGCAGTGAAGTACTTCTACAGGGCACAGATACGCAGTATTTT.

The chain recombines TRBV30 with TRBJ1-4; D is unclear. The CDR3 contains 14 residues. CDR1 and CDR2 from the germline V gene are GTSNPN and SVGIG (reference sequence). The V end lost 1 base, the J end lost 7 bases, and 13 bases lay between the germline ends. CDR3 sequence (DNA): TGTGCCTGGAGTGGGCGGACCCTTTTTGAAAAACTGTTTTTT. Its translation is CAWSGRTLFEKLFF.

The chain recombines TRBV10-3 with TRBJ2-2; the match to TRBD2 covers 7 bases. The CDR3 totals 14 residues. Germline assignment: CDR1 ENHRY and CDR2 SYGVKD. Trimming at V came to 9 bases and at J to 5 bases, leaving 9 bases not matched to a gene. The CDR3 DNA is TGTGCCATTGGGGCCCCGGGGGGAACCGGGGAGCTGTTTTTT. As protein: CAIGAPGGTGELFF.

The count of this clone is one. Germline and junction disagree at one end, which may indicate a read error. The CDR3 DNA reads as TGTGCCAGCAGCCCGGGGGGACAGGGACTATGGAATTCAGCCCTCCACTTT. It is translated as CASSPGGQGLWNSALHF. The rearrangement links TRBV7-8 to TRBJ1-6, with 9 bases identical to TRBD1. The CDR3 runs 17 residues. Germline V gene lookup returns CDR1 SGHVS and CDR2 FQNEAQ.

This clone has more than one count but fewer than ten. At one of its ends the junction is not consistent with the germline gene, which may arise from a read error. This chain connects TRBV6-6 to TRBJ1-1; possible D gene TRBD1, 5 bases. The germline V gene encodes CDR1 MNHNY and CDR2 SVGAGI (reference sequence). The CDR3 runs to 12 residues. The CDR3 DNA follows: TGCGCCTCTGGGGCACCGAACACTGAAGCTTTCTTT. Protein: CASGAPNTEAFF.